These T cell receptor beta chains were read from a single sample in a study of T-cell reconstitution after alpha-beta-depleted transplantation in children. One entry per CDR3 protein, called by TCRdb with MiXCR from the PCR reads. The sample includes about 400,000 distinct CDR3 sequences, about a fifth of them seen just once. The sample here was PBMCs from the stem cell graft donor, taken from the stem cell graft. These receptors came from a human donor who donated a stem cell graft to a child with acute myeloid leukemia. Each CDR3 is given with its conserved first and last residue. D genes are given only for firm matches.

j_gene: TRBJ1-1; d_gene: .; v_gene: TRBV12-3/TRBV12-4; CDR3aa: CASSFGGRRLNTEAFF
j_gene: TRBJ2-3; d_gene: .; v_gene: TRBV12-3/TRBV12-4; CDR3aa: CASRDGREVDTQYF
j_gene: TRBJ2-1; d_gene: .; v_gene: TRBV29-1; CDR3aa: CSVEYSEQFF
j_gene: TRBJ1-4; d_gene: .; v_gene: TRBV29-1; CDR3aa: CSVEGAGNEKLFF
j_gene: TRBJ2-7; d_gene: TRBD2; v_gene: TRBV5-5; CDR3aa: CASSLAGLAFVEQYF
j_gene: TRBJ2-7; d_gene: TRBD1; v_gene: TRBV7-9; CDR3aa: CASSTGGPRGRSYEQYF
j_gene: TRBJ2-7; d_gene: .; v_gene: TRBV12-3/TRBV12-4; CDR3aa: CASSRIDRNYEQYF
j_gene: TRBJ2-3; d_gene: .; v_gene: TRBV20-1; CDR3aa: CSADPGLGTDTQYF
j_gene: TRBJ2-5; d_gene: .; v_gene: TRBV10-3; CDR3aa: CATQVPGGETQYF
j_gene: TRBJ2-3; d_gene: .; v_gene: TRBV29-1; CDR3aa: CSVDQTSTDTQYF
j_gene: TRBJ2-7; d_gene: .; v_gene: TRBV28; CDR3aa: CASRSHRTTYEQYF